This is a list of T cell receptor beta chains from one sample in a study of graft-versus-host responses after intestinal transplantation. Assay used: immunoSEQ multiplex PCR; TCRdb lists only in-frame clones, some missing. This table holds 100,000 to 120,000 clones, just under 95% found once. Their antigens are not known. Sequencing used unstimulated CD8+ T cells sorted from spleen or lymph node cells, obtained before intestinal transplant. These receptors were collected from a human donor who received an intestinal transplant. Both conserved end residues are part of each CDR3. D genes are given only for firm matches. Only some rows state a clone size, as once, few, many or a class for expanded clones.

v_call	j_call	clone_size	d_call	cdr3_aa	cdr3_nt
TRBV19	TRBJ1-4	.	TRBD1	CASSFSQGARAKLFF	TGTGCCAGTAGTTTTTCACAGGGGGCTCGGGCGAAACTGTTTTTT
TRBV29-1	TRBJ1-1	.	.	CSVEEGLAEAFF	TGCAGCGTTGAGGAGGGACTCGCTGAAGCTTTCTTT
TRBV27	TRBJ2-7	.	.	CATLNRPGGEQYF	TGTGCCACCCTCAACAGGCCCGGCGGCGAGCAGTACTTC
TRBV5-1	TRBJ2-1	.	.	CASSWNRLDNEQFF	TGCGCCAGCAGCTGGAACCGACTAGACAATGAGCAGTTCTTC
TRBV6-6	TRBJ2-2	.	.	CASSYLSGELFF	TGTGCCAGCAGTTATTTATCCGGGGAGCTGTTTTTT
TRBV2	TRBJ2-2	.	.	CASIPKKNTGELFF	TGTGCCAGCATTCCAAAAAAAAACACCGGGGAGCTGTTTTTT
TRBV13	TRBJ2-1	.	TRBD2	CASRVAGEYNEQFF	TGTGCCAGCAGGGTAGCGGGGGAGTACAATGAGCAGTTCTTC
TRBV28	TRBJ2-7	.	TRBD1	CASSGPDRGSYEQYF	TGTGCCAGCTCCGGTCCGGACAGGGGTTCCTACGAGCAGTACTTC
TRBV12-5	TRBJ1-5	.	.	CASGSPGASGSQPQHF	TGTGCTAGTGGTTCGCCGGGGGCCTCCGGAAGTCAGCCCCAGCATTTT
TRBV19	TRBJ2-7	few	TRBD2	CASSTSGITYEQYF	TGTGCCAGTAGTACTAGCGGAATCACCTACGAGCAGTACTTC
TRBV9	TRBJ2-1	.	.	CASSVVIWDEQFF	TGTGCCAGCAGCGTAGTCATCTGGGATGAGCAGTTCTTC
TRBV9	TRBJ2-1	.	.	CASSPRQDYNEQFF	TGTGCCAGCAGCCCCCGACAGGATTACAATGAGCAGTTCTTC
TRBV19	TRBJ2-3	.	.	CASSIASGGTDTQYF	TGTGCCAGTAGTATAGCTTCCGGGGGCACAGATACGCAGTATTTT
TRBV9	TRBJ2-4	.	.	CASSDAVQGAKNIQYF	TGTGCCAGCAGCGATGCGGTTCAGGGGGCCAAAAACATTCAGTACTTC
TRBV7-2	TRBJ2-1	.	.	CASSFGVPYNEQFF	TGTGCCAGCAGCTTCGGGGTCCCCTACAATGAGCAGTTCTTC
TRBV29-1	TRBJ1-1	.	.	CSVERQDTEAFF	TGCAGCGTTGAAAGACAGGACACTGAAGCTTTCTTT
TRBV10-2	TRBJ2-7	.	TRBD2	CASSLIHGEGSEQYF	TGCGCCAGCAGTTTGATCCACGGGGAGGGGTCCGAGCAGTACTTC
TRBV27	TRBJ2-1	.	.	CASSLAGPNEQFF	TGTGCCAGCAGTTTAGCGGGACCCAATGAGCAGTTCTTC
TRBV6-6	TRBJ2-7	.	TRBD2	CASSYSASGYEQYF	TGTGCCAGCAGTTACTCGGCTAGCGGCTACGAGCAGTACTTC
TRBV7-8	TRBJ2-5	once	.	CASSFGALKETQYF	TGTGCCAGCAGCTTTGGGGCTTTGAAAGAGACCCAGTACTTC
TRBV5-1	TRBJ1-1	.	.	CASSSLTDSMNTEAFF	TGCGCCAGCAGCTCCCTGACGGATTCTATGAACACTGAAGCTTTCTTT
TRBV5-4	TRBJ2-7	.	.	CASSLGGADEQYF	TGTGCCAGCAGCTTGGGGGGAGCCGACGAGCAGTACTTC
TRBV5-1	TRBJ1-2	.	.	CASSGDGSYTF	TGCGCCAGCAGCGGGGACGGGTCCTACACCTTC
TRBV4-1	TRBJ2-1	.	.	CASSQDGGNEQFF	TGCGCCAGCAGCCAAGATGGAGGTAATGAGCAGTTCTTC
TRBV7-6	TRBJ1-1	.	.	CASSQLGELRAFF	TGTGCCAGCAGCCAACTGGGAGAACTAAGGGCTTTCTTT
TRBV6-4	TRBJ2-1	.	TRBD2	CASSEGGLAGVGEQFF	TGTGCCAGCAGTGAAGGGGGACTAGCGGGAGTGGGTGAGCAGTTCTTC
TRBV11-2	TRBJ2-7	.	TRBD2	CASSRPLAGDPREQYF	TGTGCCAGCAGTCGCCCACTAGCGGGAGACCCGCGCGAGCAGTACTTC
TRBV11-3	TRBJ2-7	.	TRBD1	CASSQTGGEDEQYF	TGTGCCAGCAGCCAGACAGGGGGCGAAGACGAGCAGTACTTC
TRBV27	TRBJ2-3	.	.	CASSLTLVGSTDTQYF	TGTGCCAGCAGTTTAACCCTAGTAGGAAGCACAGATACGCAGTATTTT
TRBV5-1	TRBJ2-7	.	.	CASTGSYEQYF	TGCGCCAGCACCGGATCCTACGAGCAGTACTTC
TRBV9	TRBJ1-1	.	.	CASSPSNTEAFF	TGTGCCAGCAGCCCCTCGAACACTGAAGCTTTCTTT
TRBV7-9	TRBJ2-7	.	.	CASSPGYPEGQYF	TGTGCCAGCAGCCCCGGGTATCCCGAAGGGCAGTACTTC
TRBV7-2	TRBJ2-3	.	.	CASSLAPWGTRSGTDTQYF	TGTGCCAGCAGCTTAGCCCCGTGGGGGACCAGGTCGGGCACAGATACGCAGTATTTT
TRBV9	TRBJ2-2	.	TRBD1	CASSSRDSDTGELFF	TGTGCCAGCAGCTCCCGGGACAGCGACACCGGGGAGCTGTTTTTT
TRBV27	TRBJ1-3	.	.	CASSLSGIGNTIYF	TGTGCCAGCAGTTTATCAGGGATAGGAAACACCATATATTTT
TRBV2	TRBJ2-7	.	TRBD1	CASKLPGQGGEQYF	TGTGCCAGCAAACTCCCGGGACAGGGGGGCGAGCAGTACTTC
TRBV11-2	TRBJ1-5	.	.	CASSLDVFQPQHF	TGTGCCAGCAGCTTGGACGTTTTTCAGCCCCAGCATTTT
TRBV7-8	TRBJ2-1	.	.	CASSFQMGLAYNEQFF	TGTGCCAGCAGTTTCCAGATGGGGCTAGCTTACAATGAGCAGTTCTTC
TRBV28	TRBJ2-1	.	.	CASSLLRGYNEQFF	TGTGCCAGCAGTTTATTACGCGGATACAATGAGCAGTTCTTC
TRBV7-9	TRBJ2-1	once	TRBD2	CASSPPGLAINEQFF	TGTGCCAGCAGCCCACCGGGACTAGCGATCAATGAGCAGTTCTTC
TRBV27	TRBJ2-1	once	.	CASSLSRTANEQFF	TGTGCCAGCAGTTTATCTAGGACAGCGAATGAGCAGTTCTTC